This T cell receptor (beta chain) was sequenced during a study of blood T cell repertoires in COVID-19. Study in general: Samples came from the United States, Italy and Spain, spanning acute and convalescent COVID-19. Sources were T cells, B-cell-depleted T cells, or PBMCs; the material itself was cDNA or gDNA.

Trimming left V 6 bases short and J 5 bases short, with 16 bases between. Germline V CDR1 and CDR2: WNHNN, SYGVQD (reference sequence). The CDR3 has 15 residues. Per the authors' pipeline: Amplification with reference gene primers provided the estimates of nucleated cell counts. Sequenced by immunoSEQ multiplex PCR; TCRdb stores in-frame clones only, minus some. V and J calls and clone size come straight from that table; D and trimming were deduced from the DNA. The sample contains 150,000 to 200,000 clones, about 85% of which appear only once. This TCR came from a woman at least 80 years old in a cohort sampled during active or convalescent COVID-19. The sequenced sample was peripheral blood. The chain uses TRBV10-1 and TRBJ2-2, with D maybe TRBD2 (6 bases). CDR3 amino acids: CASSRDSSRTGELFF. The CDR3 nucleotides are TGCGCCAGCAGCCGGGACTCAAGTCGGACCGGGGAGCTGTTTTTT.